This record covers a single T cell receptor (beta chain). Its antigen is not yet known. No base quality information exists; no much larger clone differs at one position. These data are taken from a study of blood T cell repertoires in COVID-19 (TCRdb year 2020). A note on the overall study: The collaborator samples originated in the United States, Italy and Spain and spanned the acute and convalescent phases of COVID-19. The sample metadata nearly always contained a de-identified subject ID, COVID-19 status, age in years and sex. Samples were obtained from the ongoing ImmuneRACE study (first 160 participants) and from over 1,000 subjects provided by 6 global collaborators. Where available, HLA class I and class II types were obtained from metadata supplied by the sample provider rather than from assay-based typing. Deeply sampled blood TCRbeta repertoires from subjects exposed to, actively infected with, or recovered from COVID-19 were included in the dataset. The prospective study material was composed of cDNA or gDNA derived from T cells, B-cell-depleted T cells, or PBMCs. The repertoires were released in a freely available public database intended as a resource for research on the immune response to SARS-CoV-2.

TCRbeta CDR3 regions were amplified from genomic DNA using the immunoSEQ Assay, a bias-controlled multiplex PCR. The paper's processing steps were these. Nucleated cell counts per sample were estimated from amplification of reference gene primers within the assay. To quantify the absolute abundance of each unique TCRbeta CDR3 rearrangement, sequence reads were collapsed and filtered. For each sample, productive Simpson clonality was calculated as the square root of Simpson's diversity index over productive rearrangements. In its TCRdb copy, this immuneACCESS table keeps in-frame sequences only and misses some clones. Where compared with another copy, unresolved V genes explain less than half of these, and the others have no known cause. Clone size and the V and J calls come from that table; the DNA yielded D and trimming. The sample table records 450,000 to 500,000 clones; around 85% of these occur just once. Jointly, the top ten make up roughly 3.2% of the sample.

General study outcomes and caveats: The quantity of clinical and demographic metadata differed by source and by participant and was supplied without curation.

From its cysteine to its phenylalanine, the CDR3 spans 16 amino acids. Only the CDR3 DNA stays, 48 bases, in frame from base 1. Taken from the germline V gene, the CDR1 and CDR2 loops are SGHAT and FQNNGV. From V the trimming removes 2 bases and from J it removes 4 bases, while the gene matches leave 6 bases of the junction unaccounted for. The collaborating institutions used their own protocols to collect whole blood in K2EDTA tubes. Collaborator samples were shipped for TCRbeta analysis as frozen whole blood, isolated PBMCs, or DNA extracted from either sample type. The receptor was derived from a human donor in a cohort sampled during active COVID-19. This sequence uses TRBV11-2 and TRBJ2-5; TRBD2 matches 11 bases in the middle. Sequencing was done on a sample of peripheral blood. The DNA sequence is as follows: TGTGCCAGCAGCTTAATGTTACTAGCGGGAGCAGAGACCCAGTACTTC. Translated, this gives CASSLMLLAGAETQYF.